Many counts were recorded for the clone carrying this T cell receptor (beta chain). This sample is drawn from a study of T cells in Graves' hyperthyroidism and ophthalmopathy. Amplification of TCR beta CDR3 regions was performed using RNA transcripts as template. An initial round of RT-PCR targeting the TCR CDR3 relied on the HTBI primer set. Each CDR3 protein gets one entry after TCRdb re-called the multiplex PCR reads with MiXCR. The top ten clones hold approximately 8.4% of a sample with a few hundred thousand distinct CDR3 sequences, under 60% of them seen once. Hyperthyroidism of Graves' type that showed no ophthalmopathy progression within 18 months was stable. Patients with uncontrolled infections, other autoimmune diseases, pregnancy or lactation were excluded. This receptor was taken from a woman aged 18-35 years with Graves' hyperthyroidism. Sequencing used peripheral blood or thyroid tissue (not recorded which).

The CDR3 DNA reads as TGCGCCAGCAGTGAGTCCGGGACTAGTCCGTGGGAGCAGTACTTC. Amino acids: CASSESGTSPWEQYF. The chain uses TRBV10-2 and TRBJ2-7; 8 nucleotides agree with TRBD2. V lost 0 bases and J lost 7; bases outside the gene matches: 8. CDR1 WSHSY and CDR2 SAAADI come from the germline V gene. CDR3 length equals 15 residues.